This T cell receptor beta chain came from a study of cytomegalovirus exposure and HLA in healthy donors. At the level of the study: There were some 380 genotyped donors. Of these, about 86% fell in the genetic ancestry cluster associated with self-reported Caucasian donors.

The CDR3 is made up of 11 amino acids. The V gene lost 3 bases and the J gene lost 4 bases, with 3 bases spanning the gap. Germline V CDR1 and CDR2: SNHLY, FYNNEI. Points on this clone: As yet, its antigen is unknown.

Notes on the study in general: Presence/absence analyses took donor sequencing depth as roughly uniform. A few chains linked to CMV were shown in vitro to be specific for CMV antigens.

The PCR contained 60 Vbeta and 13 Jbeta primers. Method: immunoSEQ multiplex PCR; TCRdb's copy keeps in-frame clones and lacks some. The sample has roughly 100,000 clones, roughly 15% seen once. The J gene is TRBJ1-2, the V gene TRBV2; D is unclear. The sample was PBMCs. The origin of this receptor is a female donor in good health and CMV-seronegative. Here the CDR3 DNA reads TGTGCCAGCAGTGACAGCTATGGCTACACCTTC. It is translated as CASSDSYGYTF.